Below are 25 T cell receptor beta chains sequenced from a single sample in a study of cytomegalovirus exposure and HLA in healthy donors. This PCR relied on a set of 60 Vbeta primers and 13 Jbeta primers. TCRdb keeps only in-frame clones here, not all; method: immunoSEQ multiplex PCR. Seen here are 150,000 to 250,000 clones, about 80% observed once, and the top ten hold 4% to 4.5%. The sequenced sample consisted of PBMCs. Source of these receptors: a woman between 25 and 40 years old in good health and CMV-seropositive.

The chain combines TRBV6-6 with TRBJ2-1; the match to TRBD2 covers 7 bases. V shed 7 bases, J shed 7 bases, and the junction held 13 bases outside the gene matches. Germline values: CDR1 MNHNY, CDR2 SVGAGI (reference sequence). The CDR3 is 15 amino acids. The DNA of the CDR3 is TGTGCCAGCAAAAGAGGGGAGGGCCGTAGGAATGAGCAGTTCTTC. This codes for CASKRGEGRRNEQFF.

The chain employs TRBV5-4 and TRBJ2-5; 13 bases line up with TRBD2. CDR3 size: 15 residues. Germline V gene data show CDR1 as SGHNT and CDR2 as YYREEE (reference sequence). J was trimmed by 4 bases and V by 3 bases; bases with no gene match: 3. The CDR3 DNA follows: TGTGCCAGCAGCTCAGGACTAGCGGGGGTAGAGACCCAGTACTTC. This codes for CASSSGLAGVETQYF.

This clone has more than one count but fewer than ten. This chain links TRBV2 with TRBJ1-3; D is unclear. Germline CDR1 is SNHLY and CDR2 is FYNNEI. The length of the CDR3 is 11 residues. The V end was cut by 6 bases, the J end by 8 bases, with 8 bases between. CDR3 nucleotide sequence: TGTGCCAGCAGGTGGTCGGACACCATATATTTT. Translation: CASRWSDTIYF.

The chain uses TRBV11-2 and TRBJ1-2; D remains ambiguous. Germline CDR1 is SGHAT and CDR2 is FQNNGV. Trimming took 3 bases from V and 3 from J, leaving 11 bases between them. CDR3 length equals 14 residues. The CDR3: CASSFEGLDYGYTF. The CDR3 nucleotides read TGTGCCAGCAGCTTTGAGGGTCTGGACTATGGCTACACCTTC. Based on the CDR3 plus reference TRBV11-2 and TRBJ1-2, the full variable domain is EAGVAQSPRYKIIEKRQSVAFWCNPISGHATLYWYQQILGQGPKLLIQFQNNGVVDDSQLPKDRFSAERLKGVDSTLKIQPAKLEDSAVYLCASSFEGLDYGYTFGSGTRLTVV.

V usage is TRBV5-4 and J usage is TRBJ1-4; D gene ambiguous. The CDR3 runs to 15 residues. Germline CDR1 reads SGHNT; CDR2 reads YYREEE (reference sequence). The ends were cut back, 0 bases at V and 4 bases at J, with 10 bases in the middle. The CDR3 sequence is CASSLDGRSNEKLFF. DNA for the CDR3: TGTGCCAGCAGCTTGGATGGTCGGAGTAATGAAAAACTGTTTTTT.

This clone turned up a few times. The CDR3 sequence is CASRQSRSGNTIYF. The CDR3 nucleotides read TGCGCCAGCCGACAATCAAGGTCTGGAAACACCATATATTTT. V usage is TRBV10-2 and J usage is TRBJ1-3, with D hard to call. Germline V gives CDR1 WSHSY, CDR2 SAAADI. Trimming removed 8 bases at V and 1 base at J, with 12 bases between. The CDR3 consists of 14 residues.

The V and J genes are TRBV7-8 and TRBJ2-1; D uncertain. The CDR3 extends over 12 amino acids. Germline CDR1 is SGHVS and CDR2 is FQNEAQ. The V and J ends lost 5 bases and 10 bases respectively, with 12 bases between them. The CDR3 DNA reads TGTGCCAGCAGCGACGTCGCGCGGGAGCAGTTCTTC. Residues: CASSDVAREQFF. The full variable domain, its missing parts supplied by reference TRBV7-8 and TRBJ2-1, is GAGVSQSPRYKVAKRGQDVALRCDPISGHVSLFWYQQALGQGPEFLTYFQNEAQLDKSGLPSDRFFAERPEGSVSTLKIQRTQQEDSAVYLCASSDVAREQFFGPGTRLTVL.

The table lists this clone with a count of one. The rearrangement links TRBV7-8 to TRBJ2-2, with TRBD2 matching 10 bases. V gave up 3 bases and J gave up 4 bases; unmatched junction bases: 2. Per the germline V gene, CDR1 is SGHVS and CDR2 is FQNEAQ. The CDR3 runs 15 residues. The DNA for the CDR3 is TGTGCCAGCAGCTTTCTAGCGGGAGTCACCGGGGAGCTGTTTTTT. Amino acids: CASSFLAGVTGELFF.

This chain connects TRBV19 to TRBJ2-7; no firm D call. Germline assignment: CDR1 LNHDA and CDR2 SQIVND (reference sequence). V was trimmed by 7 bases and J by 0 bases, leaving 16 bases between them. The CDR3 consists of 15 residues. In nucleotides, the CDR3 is TGTGCCAGTACTCCAACAGTTCTGAGCTCCTACGAGCAGTACTTC. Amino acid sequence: CASTPTVLSSYEQYF.

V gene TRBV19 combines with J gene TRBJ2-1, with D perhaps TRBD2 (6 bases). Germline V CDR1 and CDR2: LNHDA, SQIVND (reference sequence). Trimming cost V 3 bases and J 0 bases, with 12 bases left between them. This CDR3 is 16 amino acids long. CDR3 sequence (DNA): TGTGCCAGTAGTATGGGACTGGAGAGCTCCTACAATGAGCAGTTCTTC. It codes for CASSMGLESSYNEQFF.

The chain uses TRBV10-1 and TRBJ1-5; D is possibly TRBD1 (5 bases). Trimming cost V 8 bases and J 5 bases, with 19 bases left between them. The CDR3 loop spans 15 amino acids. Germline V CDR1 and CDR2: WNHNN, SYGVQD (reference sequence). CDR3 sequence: CASRTYQGSYQPQHF. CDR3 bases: TGCGCCAGCCGAACCTATCAGGGTTCCTATCAGCCCCAGCATTTT.

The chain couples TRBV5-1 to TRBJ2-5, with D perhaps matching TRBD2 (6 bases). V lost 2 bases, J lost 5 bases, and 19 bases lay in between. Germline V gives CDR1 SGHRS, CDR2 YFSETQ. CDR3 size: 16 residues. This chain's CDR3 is CASSFQVLGSGETQYF. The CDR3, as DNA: TGCGCCAGCAGCTTTCAGGTACTGGGGAGCGGGGAGACCCAGTACTTC.

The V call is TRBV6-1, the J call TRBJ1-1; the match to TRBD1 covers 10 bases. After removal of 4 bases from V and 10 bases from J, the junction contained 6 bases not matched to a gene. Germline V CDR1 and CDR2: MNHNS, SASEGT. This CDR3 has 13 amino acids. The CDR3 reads CASSAPDRGLAFF. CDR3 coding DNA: TGTGCCAGCAGTGCACCGGACAGGGGGTTAGCTTTCTTT.

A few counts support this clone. Written as DNA, the CDR3 is TGCGCCAGCAGCCAAGAGTCTAACACTGAAGCTTTCTTT. This sequence encodes CASSQESNTEAFF. The chain recombines TRBV4-3 with TRBJ1-1; D not certain. The germline V gene has CDR1 LGHNA and CDR2 YSLEER. The CDR3 sequence is 13 residues long. The V end lost 0 bases, the J end lost 2 bases, and 4 bases lay between the germline ends.

CDR3: CASGTLTRRGYTF. In nucleotides, the CDR3 is TGTGCCAGCGGTACTTTAACCCGGCGGGGCTACACCTTC. The V and J genes are TRBV11-2 and TRBJ1-2; D is unclear. The CDR3 has 13 residues. V gave up 8 bases and J gave up 8 bases, with 18 bases separating them. Germline V CDR1 and CDR2: SGHAT, FQNNGV.

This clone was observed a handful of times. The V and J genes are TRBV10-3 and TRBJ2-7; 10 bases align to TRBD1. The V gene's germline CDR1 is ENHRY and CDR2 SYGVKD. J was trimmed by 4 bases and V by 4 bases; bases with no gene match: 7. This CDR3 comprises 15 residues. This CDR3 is CAISGLTGGAYEQYF. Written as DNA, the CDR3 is TGTGCCATCAGTGGGTTGACAGGGGGCGCTTACGAGCAGTACTTC.

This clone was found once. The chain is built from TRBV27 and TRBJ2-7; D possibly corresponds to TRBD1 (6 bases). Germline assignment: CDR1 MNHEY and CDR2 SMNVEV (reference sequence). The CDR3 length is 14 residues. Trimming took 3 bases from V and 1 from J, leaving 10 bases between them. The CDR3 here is CASSFGDRSYEQYF. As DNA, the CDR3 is TGTGCCAGCAGTTTTGGAGACAGGTCCTACGAGCAGTACTTC.

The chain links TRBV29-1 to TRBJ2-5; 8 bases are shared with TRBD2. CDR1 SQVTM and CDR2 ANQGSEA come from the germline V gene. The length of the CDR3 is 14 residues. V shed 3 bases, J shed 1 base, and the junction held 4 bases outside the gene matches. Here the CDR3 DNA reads TGCAGCGTTGAGCGGGGGGCCCCCCAAGAGACCCAGTACTTC. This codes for CSVERGAPQETQYF.

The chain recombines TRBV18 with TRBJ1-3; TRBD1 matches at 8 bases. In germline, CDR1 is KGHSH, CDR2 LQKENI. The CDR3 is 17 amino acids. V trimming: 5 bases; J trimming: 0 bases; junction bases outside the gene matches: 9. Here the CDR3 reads CASSRQGSHSSGNTIYF. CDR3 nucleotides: TGTGCCAGCTCAAGACAGGGGTCTCACTCCTCTGGAAACACCATATATTTT.

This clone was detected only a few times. CDR3 region: CASSMGTGNQPQHF. The CDR3 coding sequence is TGTGCCAGTAGTATGGGGACAGGTAATCAGCCCCAGCATTTT. This chain connects TRBV19 to TRBJ1-5; 8 bases map to TRBD1. V gave up 3 bases and J gave up 4 bases; unmatched junction bases: 2. CDR1 and CDR2 (germline): LNHDA, SQIVND (reference sequence). This CDR3 spans 14 amino acids.

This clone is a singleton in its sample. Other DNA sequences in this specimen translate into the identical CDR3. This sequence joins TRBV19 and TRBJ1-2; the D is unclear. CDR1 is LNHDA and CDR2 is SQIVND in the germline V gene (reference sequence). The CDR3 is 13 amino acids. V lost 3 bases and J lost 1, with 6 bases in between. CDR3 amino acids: CASSIGGNYGYTF. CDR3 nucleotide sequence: TGTGCCAGTAGTATTGGAGGTAACTATGGCTACACCTTC.

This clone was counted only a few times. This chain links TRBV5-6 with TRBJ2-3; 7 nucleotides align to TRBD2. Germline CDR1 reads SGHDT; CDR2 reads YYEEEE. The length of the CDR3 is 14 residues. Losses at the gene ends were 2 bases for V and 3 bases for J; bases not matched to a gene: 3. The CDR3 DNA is TGTGCCAGCAGCTTAGCGGGGAGGACAGATACGCAGTATTTT. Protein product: CASSLAGRTDTQYF.

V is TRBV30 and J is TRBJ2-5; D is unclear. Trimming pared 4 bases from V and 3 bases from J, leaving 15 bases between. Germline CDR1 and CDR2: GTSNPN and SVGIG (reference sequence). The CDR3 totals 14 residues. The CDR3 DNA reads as TGTGCCTGGAATGTACTGCTCGGAGAAGAGACCCAGTACTTC. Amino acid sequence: CAWNVLLGEETQYF.

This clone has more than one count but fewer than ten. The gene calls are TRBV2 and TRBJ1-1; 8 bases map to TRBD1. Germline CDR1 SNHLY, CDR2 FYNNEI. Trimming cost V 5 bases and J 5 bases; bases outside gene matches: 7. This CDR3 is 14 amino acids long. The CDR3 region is CASSTGQGWTEAFF. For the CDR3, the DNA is TGTGCCAGCAGTACCGGACAGGGATGGACTGAAGCTTTCTTT.

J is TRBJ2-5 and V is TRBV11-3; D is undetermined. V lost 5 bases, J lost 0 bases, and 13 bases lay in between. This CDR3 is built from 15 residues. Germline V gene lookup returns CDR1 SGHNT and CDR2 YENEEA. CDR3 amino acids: CASSHREAHQETQYF. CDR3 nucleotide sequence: TGTGCCAGCAGCCACCGAGAGGCCCACCAAGAGACCCAGTACTTC.